This TCR beta chain is from a study of identical twins' blood T cells. Overall study: About 50 million reads came from some 12 libraries, six alpha, six beta.

TCRdb reprocessed the 5' RACE reads with MiXCR, giving one entry per CDR3 protein. The sample has roughly 380,000 distinct CDR3 sequences, roughly 27% seen once. Germline V gene data show CDR1 as SGHRS and CDR2 as YFSETQ. V was cut by 4 bases and J by 0 bases, with 13 bases left in between. The CDR3 extends over 15 amino acids. This clonotype was counted between two and nine times. The sequence was obtained from a woman aged 18 to 55 in good health. The sequencing sample was made of PBMCs. This chain connects TRBV5-1 to TRBJ1-1; the D gene is possibly TRBD1 (5 bases). This chain's CDR3 is CASSPTGGVNTEAFF. In nucleotides, the CDR3 is TGCGCCAGCAGCCCTACGGGGGGGGTGAACACTGAAGCTTTCTTT. The entire variable domain, with the rest obtained from reference TRBV5-1 and TRBJ1-1, is as follows: KAGVTQTPRYLIKTRGQQVTLSCSPISGHRSVSWYQQTPGQGLQFLFEYFSETQRNKGNFPGRFSGRQFSNSRSEMNVSTLELGDSALYLCASSPTGGVNTEAFFGQGTRLTVV.